This T cell receptor beta chain was identified in a study of blood T cell repertoires in COVID-19. Study details: Acute-phase and convalescent COVID-19 samples originated in the United States, Italy and Spain.

The data were produced by immunoSEQ multiplex PCR, yet TCRdb's version contains in-frame clones alone and is incomplete. The sample yields about 300,000 clones, 85% to 90% seen once. The V gene's germline CDR1 is LGHDT and CDR2 YNNKEL (reference sequence). Unmatched junction bases numbered 10, after V lost 2 bases and J lost 4 bases. The CDR3 covers 17 residues. Recovery meant two consecutive negative NP/OP PCR tests, professional clearance, or resolved symptoms. The chain has TRBV3-1 (or the pseudogene TRBV3-2) and TRBJ1-5; the match to TRBD1 covers 8 bases. The sequence came from a young woman who had recovered from COVID-19. Specimen: PBMCs or T cells enriched from blood (not recorded which). The CDR3 spells CASSQYLLQGGNQPQHF. CDR3 bases: TGTGCCAGCAGCCAATACCTCCTACAGGGGGGTAATCAGCCCCAGCATTTT.